The present T cell receptor (beta chain) was sequenced within a study of shared clonotypes between healthy human individuals. Study-level information: The composition of the donors was a couple of women and a few men aged 18 to 49. Study conclusions and caveats: Compared with clonotypes that all four donors shared, non-shared clonotypes had lower generation probabilities.

Profiling relied on immunoSEQ multiplex PCR, and the TCRdb table lists in-frame clones only, not all of them. Here the sample spans some 2.3 million clones, approximately 93% being singletons. This CDR3 contains 15 residues. CDR1 is SGDLS, CDR2 YYNGEE, per germline. Trimming at V came to 0 bases and at J to 6 bases, leaving 5 bases not matched to a gene. As regards this clone: Its cognate antigen is unknown.

This receptor was identified in a man younger than 35 in good health. Some clones in this sample may be carry-over from other donors' samples. The chain is built from TRBV9 and TRBJ2-1; TRBD2 agrees at 8 bases. The sequencing sample was made of naive CD4+ T cells from PBMCs. Documented subset: CD45RA+ positively selected. Here the CDR3 DNA reads TGTGCCAGCAGCGTAGCCCCCACTAGCGGCAATGAGCAGTTCTTC. Encoded protein: CASSVAPTSGNEQFF.